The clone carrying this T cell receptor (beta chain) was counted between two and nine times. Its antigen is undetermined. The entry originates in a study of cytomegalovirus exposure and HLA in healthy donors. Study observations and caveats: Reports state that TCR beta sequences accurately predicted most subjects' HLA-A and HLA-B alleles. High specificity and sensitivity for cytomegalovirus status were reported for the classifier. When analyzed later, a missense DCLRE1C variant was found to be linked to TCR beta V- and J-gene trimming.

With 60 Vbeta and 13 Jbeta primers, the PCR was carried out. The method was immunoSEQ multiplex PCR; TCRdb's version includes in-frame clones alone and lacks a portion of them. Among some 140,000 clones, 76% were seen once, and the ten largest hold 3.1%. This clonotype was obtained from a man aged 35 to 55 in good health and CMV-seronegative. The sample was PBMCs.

CDR3 bases: TGTGCCAGCAGTGCCTACAGGGGTGGGAACTATAATTCACCCCTCCACTTT. The encoded protein is CASSAYRGGNYNSPLHF. J is TRBJ1-6 and V is TRBV6-1; 7 bases line up with TRBD1. The CDR3 length is 17 residues. Germline-derived CDR1 and CDR2 are MNHNS and SASEGT. V dropped 4 bases and J dropped 3; count of bases not matched to a gene: 9.